This is a list of T cell receptor beta chains from one sample in a study of T cell responses to AZD1222 COVID-19 vaccine. Clones were read by immunoSEQ multiplex PCR, and TCRdb kept only the in-frame ones, dropping some. The table lists about 110,000 clones, about 90% of them singletons. Specimen: peripheral blood, collected 28 days after the second AZD1222 dose. The receptors come from an adult who received the AZD1222 COVID-19 vaccine. The CDR3 runs from the conserved cysteine through the conserved F or W. The D gene is left open where the match is weak. Rows may omit the clone size; those that give it use once, few, many or a size class.

CDR3 DNA	CDR3 protein	V gene	J gene	D gene	clone size
TGCGCCAGCACCGCGACAGGGGCTAATGGAAACACCATATATTTT	CASTATGANGNTIYF	TRBV10-2	TRBJ1-3	TRBD1	NA
TGCGCCAGCAGCCATACCGGGACATGGGTTTCTATGAACACTGAAGCTTTCTTT	CASSHTGTWVSMNTEAFF	TRBV4-3	TRBJ1-1	NA	NA
TGTGCCAGCAGCTTGCAAGGGACCACTGAAGCTTTCTTT	CASSLQGTTEAFF	TRBV7-9	TRBJ1-1	NA	NA
TGTGCCAGCAGCTTAATCCTCGGGACTAGCGGGATGAGGTACAATGAGCAGTTCTTC	CASSLILGTSGMRYNEQFF	TRBV7-9	TRBJ2-1	TRBD2	NA
TGTGCCATCAGTGAGCCCCGGGGGACAGGGGCGGTGCCGCAGTTCTTC	CAISEPRGTGAVPQFF	TRBV10-3	TRBJ2-1	TRBD1	once
TGTGCCACCGGTGGGACGGACCTTGCTGAGCAGTACTTC	CATGGTDLAEQYF	TRBV2	TRBJ2-7	NA	NA
TGTGCCAGCAGCTTGACAGGGTGGAACACTGAAGCTTTCTTT	CASSLTGWNTEAFF	TRBV5-5	TRBJ1-1	NA	once
TGTGCCAGCAGTTTCGCGGACTCTGGAAACACCATATATTTT	CASSFADSGNTIYF	TRBV28	TRBJ1-3	NA	NA
TGTGCCAGCAGCGAGACGACTAGCGGGGGCGGGGGAGATACGCAGTATTTT	CASSETTSGGGGDTQYF	TRBV5-4	TRBJ2-3	TRBD2	NA
TGTGCCAGCAGTGTGACAGGGCGCAGGGGCTACACCTTC	CASSVTGRRGYTF	TRBV27	TRBJ1-2	TRBD1	once
TGTGCCAGCAGCGGACCGACATCCTACGAGCAGTACTTC	CASSGPTSYEQYF	TRBV6-5	TRBJ2-7	NA	NA
TGTGCCAGCAGCTTAGTGCCAGCCGGCGCTGAAGCTTTCTTT	CASSLVPAGAEAFF	TRBV7-9	TRBJ1-1	NA	NA
TGTGCCAGCAGCATAGGACAGGGAGGCACTGAAGCTTTCTTT	CASSIGQGGTEAFF	TRBV9	TRBJ1-1	TRBD1	NA
TGTGCCAGCAGCCCTCCCGGGCAGGTCAATGGCTACACCTTC	CASSPPGQVNGYTF	TRBV7-2	TRBJ1-2	NA	few
TGCGCCAGCAGCCAAGATAAATCTGGTCCTAGGTGGTCGAACACTGAAGCTTTCTTT	CASSQDKSGPRWSNTEAFF	TRBV4-1	TRBJ1-1	NA	NA
TGCGCCAGCAGCCAAGGTCGGACATACACAGATACGCAGTATTTT	CASSQGRTYTDTQYF	TRBV4-1	TRBJ2-3	NA	NA
TGTGCCAGCAGCTCATTCGTGGGGGACACTGAAGCTTTCTTT	CASSSFVGDTEAFF	TRBV7-9	TRBJ1-1	NA	NA
TGTGCCAGTAGGGGACAGGCCACGTATGGTGAAGCTTTCTTT	CASRGQATYGEAFF	TRBV19	TRBJ1-1	TRBD1	NA
TGTGCCAGCAGCTGGGGACAGGGTGGAAACACCATATATTTT	CASSWGQGGNTIYF	TRBV5-5	TRBJ1-3	TRBD1	NA
TGTGCCAGCAAACAACAGGTCAATCAGCCCCAGCATTTT	CASKQQVNQPQHF	TRBV2	TRBJ1-5	NA	NA
TGTGCCAGTAGTATCGGAGGGAGCCCTGAAGCTTTCTTT	CASSIGGSPEAFF	TRBV19	TRBJ1-1	NA	NA
TGTGCCACCAGTGGGAGGAACACTGAAGCTTTCTTT	CATSGRNTEAFF	TRBV24-1	TRBJ1-1	NA	NA
TGTGCCAGCAGCCCAACAGGGGTCTACGAGCAGTACTTC	CASSPTGVYEQYF	TRBV6-2/TRBV6-3	TRBJ2-7	TRBD1	NA
TGCGCCAGCAGCTCCCGGGGAGGGGGCGTGGAGACCCAGTACTTC	CASSSRGGGVETQYF	TRBV5-1	TRBJ2-5	NA	NA
TGCAGCGTTGAGGGTGGCTACACCTTC	CSVEGGYTF	TRBV29-1	TRBJ1-2	NA	NA
TGTGCCATCAGCCGGACAGACTACGAGCAGTACTTC	CAISRTDYEQYF	TRBV10-3	TRBJ2-7	NA	NA
TGCAGTGCTAGTCAGGGGGCGATAGCTAACTATGGCTACACCTTC	CSASQGAIANYGYTF	TRBV20-1	TRBJ1-2	TRBD1	NA
TGTGCTAGTGCACGGGACAGCGGCCAAGAGACCCAGTACTTC	CASARDSGQETQYF	TRBV12-5	TRBJ2-5	TRBD1	few
TGTGCCGGCAGTTACTCGATAGGGACTAGCCGGCATGAGCAGTTCTTC	CAGSYSIGTSRHEQFF	TRBV6-5	TRBJ2-1	TRBD2	NA
TGTGCCAGCAGCGCCGACAGGGGCCTCGACTACACCTTC	CASSADRGLDYTF	TRBV7-2	TRBJ1-2	TRBD1	NA
TGTGCCAGCAGTCGCCGGGACAGGGGGCCCTATGGCTACACCTTC	CASSRRDRGPYGYTF	TRBV2	TRBJ1-2	TRBD1	NA
TGTGCCAGTAGTATAATTTTAGCAGATACGCAGTATTTT	CASSIILADTQYF	TRBV19	TRBJ2-3	NA	NA
TGTGCCAGCAGTTACGACTGGAGCTCCTACAATGAGCAGTTCTTC	CASSYDWSSYNEQFF	TRBV6-5	TRBJ2-1	NA	NA
TGTGCCAGCATCCCGGTGGGGACTAGCGGGGTCATGAAGCAGTACTTC	CASIPVGTSGVMKQYF	TRBV6-2/TRBV6-3	TRBJ2-7	TRBD2	once
TGTGCCAGTATGAGGGAAGCTAGCGGGGGCCCTTCCTACAATGAGCAGTTCTTC	CASMREASGGPSYNEQFF	TRBV19	TRBJ2-1	TRBD2	NA
TGTGCCAGCAGCCAACGCGGGGGGCGTTTATCCGAGCAGTACTTC	CASSQRGGRLSEQYF	TRBV7-2	TRBJ2-7	TRBD2	once
TGCGCCAGCAGCTTGTCCGGCCAATCCTACGAGCAGTACTTC	CASSLSGQSYEQYF	TRBV5-1	TRBJ2-7	NA	once
TGTGCCAGCAGCTCACAGGATTTCTCCTATAATTCACCCCTCCACTTT	CASSSQDFSYNSPLHF	TRBV11-2	TRBJ1-6	NA	few
TGCGCCAGCAGCCAAGATTCCAGGGGAGACTATGGCTACACCTTC	CASSQDSRGDYGYTF	TRBV4-3	TRBJ1-2	NA	NA
TGCGCCAGCAGCTTGGCACTAGCCACCTACAATGAGCAGTTCTTC	CASSLALATYNEQFF	TRBV5-1	TRBJ2-1	NA	NA
TGTGCCATCAGTGGTGAAAACGTGGGGTTTAGTGAAAAACTGTTTTTT	CAISGENVGFSEKLFF	TRBV10-3	TRBJ1-4	NA	NA
TGTGCCAGCCGCAAGATAGCGAATACGCAGTATTTT	CASRKIANTQYF	TRBV6-5	TRBJ2-3	NA	NA
TGTGCCAGCAGCTTACGGGCGAACACCGGGGAGCTGTTTTTT	CASSLRANTGELFF	TRBV7-9	TRBJ2-2	NA	NA
TGTGCCATCAGTGCAGGGTTCGAGGGAGGGGGGAATGAGCAGTTCTTC	CAISAGFEGGGNEQFF	TRBV10-3	TRBJ2-1	NA	once
TGTGCCAGCAGCTCGCCAGTGGAGACGGGAAGCTACGAGCAGTACTTC	CASSSPVETGSYEQYF	TRBV9	TRBJ2-7	NA	NA
TGTGCCAGCAGCTCCCGGACAGGGCGGGGCGAGCAGTACTTC	CASSSRTGRGEQYF	TRBV11-2	TRBJ2-7	TRBD1	NA
TGTGCCAGCGGGACAGAGGGGACTGAAGCTTTCTTT	CASGTEGTEAFF	TRBV5-5	TRBJ1-1	TRBD1	few
TGTGCCAGCAGTTTCAATAGGGGGGTCAACACTGAAGCTTTCTTT	CASSFNRGVNTEAFF	TRBV27	TRBJ1-1	NA	few
TGTGCCAGCAAGTTCGGAACCCTTTACAATGAGCAGTTCTTC	CASKFGTLYNEQFF	TRBV27	TRBJ2-1	NA	NA
TGTGCCAGCAGGTCCATAAAGGACAGCCTTGTAGAGCAGTACTTC	CASRSIKDSLVEQYF	TRBV28	TRBJ2-7	NA	NA
TGTGCCAGCAGCTTATCTCCGCTATGGGACAGGACGGAAGGCTATGGCTACACCTTC	CASSLSPLWDRTEGYGYTF	TRBV11-2	TRBJ1-2	TRBD1	once
TGTGCCAGTAGTACTGGCCGGGACGTGGACTATGGCTACACCTTC	CASSTGRDVDYGYTF	TRBV19	TRBJ1-2	NA	NA
TGTGCCAGCAGCTTAACGGGAGTGAACACTGAAGCTTTCTTT	CASSLTGVNTEAFF	TRBV7-3	TRBJ1-1	NA	NA
TGTGCCTGGAGTGTACAAGCCCTTGGTAATTCACCCCTCCACTTT	CAWSVQALGNSPLHF	TRBV30	TRBJ1-6	NA	NA
TGTGCTAGTGGTCTGAACTCGGACAGGGGCAATCAGCCCCAGCATTTT	CASGLNSDRGNQPQHF	TRBV12-5	TRBJ1-5	TRBD1	NA
TGTGCTAGTGGGCTGAAGAACACTGAAGCTTTCTTT	CASGLKNTEAFF	TRBV12-5	TRBJ1-1	NA	NA
TGTGCCAGCAGTTCCGGACGGAACACTGAAGCTTTCTTT	CASSSGRNTEAFF	TRBV6-2/TRBV6-3	TRBJ1-1	NA	NA